The entry that follows covers one TCR beta chain sequence. Antigen: not known. Here immunoSEQ multiplex PCR was the method, and the copy in TCRdb shows in-frame clones only, minus some. Among around 120,000 clones, 80% to 90% were seen once, and the ten largest hold over 25%. V was trimmed by 3 bases and J by 3 bases, leaving 3 bases between them. CDR3 length: 11 residues. The germline V gene has CDR1 LGHDT and CDR2 YNNKEL (reference sequence). The data stem from a study of T cell responses to AZD1222 COVID-19 vaccine. Overall study results and limits: Unmutated variant regions are reportedly targeted by nearly half of spike-specific TCRs. In all cases, repertoires were sampled only after the peak T cell response. A mostly white British donor set with more females was recruited, and clonal diversity was possibly underestimated. Mapped onto spike, vaccine-associated CD4 TCRs spanned it and were dominant at 160-218 and 743-854.

The chain is built from TRBV3-1 (or the pseudogene TRBV3-2) and TRBJ2-7; D is unclear. The TCR sequence derives from an adult who received the AZD1222 COVID-19 vaccine. Sequences were derived from peripheral blood, sampled 28 days after the second AZD1222 dose. CDR3 residues: CASSQDYEQYF. CDR3 nucleotides: TGTGCCAGCAGCCAGGACTACGAGCAGTACTTC.